This TCR beta chain came from a study of long-term antiretroviral therapy in people with HIV. Assay version v3.0 of immunoSEQ was used, and it was run at survey level. Sequencing was performed with immunoSEQ multiplex PCR; in TCRdb, only in-frame clones are kept and a portion is missing. The sample lists approximately 24,000 clones; 90% to 95% were seen once. This clone was counted a single time. The receptor was derived from a woman between 45 and 60 years old with HIV. The source was unsorted PBMCs, collected 4.8 to 5 years after starting antiretroviral therapy.

The CDR3 spells CASSQDGGVEETQYF. The DNA of the CDR3 is TGTGCCAGCAGCCAAGATGGCGGGGTTGAGGAGACCCAGTACTTC. The chain couples TRBV4-2 to TRBJ2-5; weak D call: TRBD2 (6 bases). The V gene lost 0 bases and the J gene lost 5 bases, with 13 bases spanning the gap. The CDR3 sequence is 15 residues long. CDR1 is LGHNA, CDR2 YNFKEQ, per germline.